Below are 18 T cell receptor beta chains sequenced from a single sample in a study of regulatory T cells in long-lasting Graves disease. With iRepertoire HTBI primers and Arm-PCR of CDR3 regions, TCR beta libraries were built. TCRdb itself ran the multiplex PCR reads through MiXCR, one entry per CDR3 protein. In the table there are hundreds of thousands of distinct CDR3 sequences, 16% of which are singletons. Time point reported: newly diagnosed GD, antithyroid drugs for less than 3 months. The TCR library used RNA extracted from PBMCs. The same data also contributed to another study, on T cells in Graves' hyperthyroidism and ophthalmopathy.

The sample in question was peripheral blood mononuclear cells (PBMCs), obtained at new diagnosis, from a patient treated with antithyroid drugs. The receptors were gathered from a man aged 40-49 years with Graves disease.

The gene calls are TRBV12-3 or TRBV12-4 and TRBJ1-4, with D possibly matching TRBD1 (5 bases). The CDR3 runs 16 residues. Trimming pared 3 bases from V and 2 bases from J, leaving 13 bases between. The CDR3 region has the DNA TGTGCCAGCAGTTTTGGGGGGGAAGGCACTAATGAAAAACTGTTTTTT. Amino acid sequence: CASSFGGEGTNEKLFF.

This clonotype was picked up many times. In DNA, the CDR3 is TGTGCCAGCAGGACTTACTACGAGCAGTACTTC. This translates into CASRTYYEQYF. The chain is built from TRBV12-3 or TRBV12-4 and TRBJ2-7; no clear D gene. This CDR3 has 11 amino acids. V was pared by 6 bases and J by 3 bases, with 6 bases between.

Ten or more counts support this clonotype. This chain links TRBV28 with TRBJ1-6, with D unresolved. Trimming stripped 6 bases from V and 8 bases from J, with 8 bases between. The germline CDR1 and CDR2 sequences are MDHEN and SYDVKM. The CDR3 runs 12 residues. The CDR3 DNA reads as TGTGCCAGCAGAGAGGCCGATTCACCCCTCCACTTT. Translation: CASREADSPLHF. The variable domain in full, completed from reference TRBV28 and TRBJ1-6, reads DVKVTQSSRYLVKRTGEKVFLECVQDMDHENMFWYRQDPGLGLRLIYFSYDVKMKEKGDIPEGYSVSREKKERFSLILESASTNQTSMYLCASREADSPLHFGNGTRLTVT.

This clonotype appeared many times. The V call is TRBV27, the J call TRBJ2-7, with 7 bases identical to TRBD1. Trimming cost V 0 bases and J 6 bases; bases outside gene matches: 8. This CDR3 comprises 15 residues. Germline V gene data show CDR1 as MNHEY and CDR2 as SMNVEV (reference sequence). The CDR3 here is CASSLSADRLVEQYF. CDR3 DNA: TGTGCCAGCAGTTTATCGGCGGACAGGTTGGTCGAGCAGTACTTC.

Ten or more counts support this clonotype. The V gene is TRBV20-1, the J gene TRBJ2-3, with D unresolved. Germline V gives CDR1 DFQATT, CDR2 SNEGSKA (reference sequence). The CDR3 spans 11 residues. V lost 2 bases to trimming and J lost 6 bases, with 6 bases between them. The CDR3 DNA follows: TGCAGTGCTAGATCCAGGGATACGCAGTATTTT. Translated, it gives CSARSRDTQYF.

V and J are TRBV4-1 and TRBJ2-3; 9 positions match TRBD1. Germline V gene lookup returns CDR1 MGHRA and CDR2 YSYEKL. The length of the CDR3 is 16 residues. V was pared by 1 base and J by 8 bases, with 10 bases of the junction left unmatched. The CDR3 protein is CASSQVTGQGFGTQYF. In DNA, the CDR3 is TGCGCCAGCAGCCAAGTTACGGGACAGGGATTTGGTACGCAGTATTTT.

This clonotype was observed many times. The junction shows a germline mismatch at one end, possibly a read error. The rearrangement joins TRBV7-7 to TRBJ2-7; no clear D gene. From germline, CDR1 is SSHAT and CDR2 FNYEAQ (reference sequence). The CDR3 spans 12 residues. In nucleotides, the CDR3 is TGTGCTAGCAGCCACCATAAAAGAGGGCAGTACTTC. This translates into CASSHHKRGQYF.

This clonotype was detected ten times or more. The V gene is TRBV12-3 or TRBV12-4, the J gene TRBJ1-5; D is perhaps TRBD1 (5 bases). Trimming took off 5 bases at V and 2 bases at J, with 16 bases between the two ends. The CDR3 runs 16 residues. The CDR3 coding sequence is TGTGCCAGCAGTCCCGGGAGGGGAGGACGCAATCAGCCCCAGCATTTT. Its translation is CASSPGRGGRNQPQHF.

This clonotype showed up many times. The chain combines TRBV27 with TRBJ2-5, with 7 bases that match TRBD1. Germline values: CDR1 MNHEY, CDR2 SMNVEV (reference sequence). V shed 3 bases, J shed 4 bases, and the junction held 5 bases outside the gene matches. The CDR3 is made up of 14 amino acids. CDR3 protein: CASSFRDRRETQYF. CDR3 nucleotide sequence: TGTGCCAGCAGTTTTCGGGACAGACGAGAGACCCAGTACTTC.

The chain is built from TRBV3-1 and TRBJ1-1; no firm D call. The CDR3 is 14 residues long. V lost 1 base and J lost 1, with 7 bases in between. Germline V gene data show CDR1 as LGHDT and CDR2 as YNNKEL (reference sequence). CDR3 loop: CASSQGQTNTEAFF. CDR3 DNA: TGTGCCAGCAGCCAAGGACAAACGAACACTGAAGCTTTCTTT.

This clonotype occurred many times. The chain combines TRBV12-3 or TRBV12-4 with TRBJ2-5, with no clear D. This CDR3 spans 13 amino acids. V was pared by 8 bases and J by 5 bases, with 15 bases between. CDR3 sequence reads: CASCSHATETQYF. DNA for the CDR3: TGTGCCAGCTGCTCCCACGCCACGGAGACCCAGTACTTC.

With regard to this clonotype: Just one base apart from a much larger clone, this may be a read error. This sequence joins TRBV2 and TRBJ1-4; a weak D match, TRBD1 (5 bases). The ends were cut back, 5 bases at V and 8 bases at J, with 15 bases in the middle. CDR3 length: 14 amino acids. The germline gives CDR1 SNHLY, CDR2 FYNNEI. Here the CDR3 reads CASSFQGPEEKLFF. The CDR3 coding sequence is TGTGCCAGCAGTTTTCAGGGACCAGAAGAAAAACTGTTTTTT.

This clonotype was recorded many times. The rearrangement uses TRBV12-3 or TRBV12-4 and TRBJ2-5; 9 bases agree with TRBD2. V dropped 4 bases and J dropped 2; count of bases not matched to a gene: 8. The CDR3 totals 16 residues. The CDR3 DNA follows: TGTGCCAGCAGTTCGAGCGGGGGGACCGAACAAGAGACCCAGTACTTC. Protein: CASSSSGGTEQETQYF.

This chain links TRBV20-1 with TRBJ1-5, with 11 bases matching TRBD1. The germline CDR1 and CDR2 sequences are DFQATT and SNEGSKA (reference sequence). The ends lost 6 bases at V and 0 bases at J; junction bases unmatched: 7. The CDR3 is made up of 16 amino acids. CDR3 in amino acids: CSAWTGGRYSNQPQHF. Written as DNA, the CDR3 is TGCAGTGCGTGGACAGGGGGCAGGTATAGCAATCAGCCCCAGCATTTT.

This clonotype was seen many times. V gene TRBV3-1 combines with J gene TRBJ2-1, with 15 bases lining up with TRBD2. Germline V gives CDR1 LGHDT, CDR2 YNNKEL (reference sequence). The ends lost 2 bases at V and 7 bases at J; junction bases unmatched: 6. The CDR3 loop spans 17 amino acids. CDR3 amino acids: CASSQFRTSGGVNEQFF. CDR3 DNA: TGTGCCAGCAGCCAATTCCGGACTAGCGGGGGGGTAAATGAGCAGTTCTTC.

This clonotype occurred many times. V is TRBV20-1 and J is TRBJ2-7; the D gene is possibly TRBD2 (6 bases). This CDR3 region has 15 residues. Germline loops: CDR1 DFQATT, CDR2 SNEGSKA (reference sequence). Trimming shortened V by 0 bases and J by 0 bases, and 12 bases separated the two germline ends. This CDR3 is CSARDTVAVSYEQYF. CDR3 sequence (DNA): TGCAGTGCTAGAGATACGGTAGCGGTCTCCTACGAGCAGTACTTC.

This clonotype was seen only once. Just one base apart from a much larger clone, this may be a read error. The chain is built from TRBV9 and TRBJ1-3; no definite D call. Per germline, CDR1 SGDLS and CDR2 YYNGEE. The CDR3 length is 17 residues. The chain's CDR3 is CASSVVPTPNSGNAIYF. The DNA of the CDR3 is TGTGCCAGCAGCGTAGTTCCGACACCCAACTCTGGAAACGCCATATATTTT.

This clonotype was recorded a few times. Written as DNA, the CDR3 is TGTGCCAGCAGCACCAACAGGGGCTACGAGCAGTTCTTC. This encodes CASSTNRGYEQFF. The chain recombines TRBV7-2 with TRBJ2-1, with 7 bases identical to TRBD1. Germline loops: CDR1 SGHTA, CDR2 FQGNSA. J lost 10 bases, V lost 5 bases, and 8 bases had no gene match. CDR3 length: 13 amino acids.